The next 3 T cell receptor beta chains were all read from a single sample in a study of beta chain features in type 1 diabetes. cDNA synthesis used the whole RNA isolate, giving expressed TCRB sequences. Data came from immunoSEQ multiplex PCR; TCRdb stores just in-frame clones and leaves some out. The sample includes hundreds of thousands of clones, approximately 30% of them seen just once. The specimen sequenced was naive CD4+ T cells from blood. The receptor source for this set is a young man in good health.

This clone was detected a few times. The rearrangement links TRBV25-1 to TRBJ2-5; 11 bases fit TRBD1. V lost 8 bases and J lost 5; bases outside the gene matches: 7. Germline values: CDR1 MGHDK, CDR2 SYGVNS. This CDR3 has 14 residues. The CDR3, as DNA: TGTGCCAGCCTTTGGACAGGGGGCCGGGAGACCCAGTACTTC. Residues: CASLWTGGRETQYF.

The rearrangement uses TRBV4-1 and TRBJ2-7; D gene unclear. Trimming removed 0 bases at V and 5 bases at J, with 14 bases between. The CDR3 is 15 residues long. Germline assignment: CDR1 MGHRA and CDR2 YSYEKL. CDR3 bases: TGCGCCAGCAGCCAAGATATAAGGGTTCTGAACGAGCAGTACTTC. Protein sequence: CASSQDIRVLNEQYF.

The CDR3 DNA reads TGTGCCAGCAGCTTAGAAAGCGGGAGCGGTGAGCAGTTCTTC. It translates to CASSLESGSGEQFF. The chain carries TRBV7-2 and TRBJ2-1; 8 nucleotides agree with TRBD2. Germline-derived CDR1 and CDR2 are SGHTA and FQGNSA. There are 14 residues in the CDR3. Unmatched junction bases numbered 5, after V lost 1 base and J lost 9 bases.